These T cell receptor beta chains were read from a single sample in a study of blood T cells in healthy people across ages. TCRdb recomputed calls from the 5' RACE reads with MiXCR, one row per CDR3 protein. The data contain 500,000 to 700,000 distinct CDR3 sequences, about 30% of them seen just once; the ten biggest clones take up about a sixth. What was sequenced was blood. The receptor source for this set is a woman older than 75 in good health. Each CDR3 is given with its conserved first and last residue. The D gene is left open where the match is weak. Size values are once, few and many counts, or a class for expanded clones, and some rows have none.

clone_size j_call d_call v_call cdr3_nt cdr3_aa
many TRBJ2-3 - TRBV20-1 TGCAGTGCTTCAAGAAGGACAGTTAGCACAGATACGCAGTATTTT CSASRRTVSTDTQYF
many TRBJ2-5 - TRBV7-9 TGTGCCAGCAGCTTTCGACTGGGGGAGGTTAGAGAGACCCAGTACTTC CASSFRLGEVRETQYF
many TRBJ1-6 - TRBV6-5 TGTGCCAGCAGTTTAAACAATAATTCACCCCTCCACTTT CASSLNNNSPLHF
- TRBJ2-4 TRBD2 TRBV14 TGTGCCAGCAGCCAAGGCGGGGGGGCTGTTGACATTCAGTACTTC CASSQGGGAVDIQYF
many TRBJ2-5 TRBD2 TRBV7-2 TGTGCCAGCAGCTCCTTCCGGACTAGCTTGGAGACCCAGTACTTC CASSSFRTSLETQYF
many TRBJ1-2 - TRBV27 TGTGCCAGCAGGCATGGACAGAGCTATGGCTACACCTTC CASRHGQSYGYTF
many TRBJ2-2 - TRBV6-1 TGTGCCAGCAGTACGACAAGACAGAACACCGGGGAGCTGTTTTTT CASSTTRQNTGELFF
- TRBJ2-7 - TRBV24-1 TGTGCCACCAGTGAACGAGGATACGAGCAGTACTTC CATSERGYEQYF
- TRBJ2-1 TRBD1 TRBV7-9 TGTGCCAGCAGCCTACTAGTGGGGACAGGGTCCAATGAGCAGTTCTTC CASSLLVGTGSNEQFF
few TRBJ1-5 - TRBV24-1 TGTGACACCAGTGACCGCCGGGGCAGGGAGGGCCAGCCCCAGCATTTT CDTSDRRGREGQPQHF
few TRBJ1-5 - TRBV20-1 TGCAGTGCTAGAGAGATCCGGGACGGGAGACCTTATAGCAATCAGCCCCAGCATTTT CSAREIRDGRPYSNQPQHF
- TRBJ2-5 TRBD2 TRBV11-2 TGTGCCAGCAGCTTCGGGACTAGCGGCCCTATCCTCCTGCAGTACTTC CASSFGTSGPILLQYF
- TRBJ1-5 - TRBV4-1 TGCGCCAGCAGCCAAGAAGACAGCAATCAGCCCCAGCATTTT CASSQEDSNQPQHF
- TRBJ1-1 - TRBV28 TGTGCCAGCAGTTTATCAGTCCAGGAAGCTTTCTTT CASSLSVQEAFF